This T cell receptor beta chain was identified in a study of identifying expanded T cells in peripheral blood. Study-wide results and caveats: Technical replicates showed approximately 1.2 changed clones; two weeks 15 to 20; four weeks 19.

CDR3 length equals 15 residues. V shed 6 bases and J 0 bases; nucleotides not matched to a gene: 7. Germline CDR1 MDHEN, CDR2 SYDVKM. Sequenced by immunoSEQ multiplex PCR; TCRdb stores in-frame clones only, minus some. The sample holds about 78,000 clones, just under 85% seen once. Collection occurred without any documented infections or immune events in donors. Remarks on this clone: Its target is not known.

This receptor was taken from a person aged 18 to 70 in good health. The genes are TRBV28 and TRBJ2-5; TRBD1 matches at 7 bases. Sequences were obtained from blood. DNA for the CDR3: TGTGCCAGCAGCTCACCTGACAGGGACCAAGAGACCCAGTACTTC. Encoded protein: CASSSPDRDQETQYF.